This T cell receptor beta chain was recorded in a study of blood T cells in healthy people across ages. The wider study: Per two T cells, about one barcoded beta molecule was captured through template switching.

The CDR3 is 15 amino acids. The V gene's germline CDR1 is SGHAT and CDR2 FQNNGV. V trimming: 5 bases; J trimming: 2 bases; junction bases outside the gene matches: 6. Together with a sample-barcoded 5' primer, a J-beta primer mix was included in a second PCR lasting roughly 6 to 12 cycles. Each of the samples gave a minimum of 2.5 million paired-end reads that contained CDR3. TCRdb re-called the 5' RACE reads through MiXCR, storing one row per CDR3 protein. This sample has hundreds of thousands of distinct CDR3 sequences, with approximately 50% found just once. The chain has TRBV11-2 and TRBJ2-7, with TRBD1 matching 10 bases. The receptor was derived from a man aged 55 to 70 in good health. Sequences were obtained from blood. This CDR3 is CASSPEGTGAYEQYF. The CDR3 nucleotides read TGTGCCAGCAGCCCGGAGGGGACAGGGGCCTACGAGCAGTACTTC.